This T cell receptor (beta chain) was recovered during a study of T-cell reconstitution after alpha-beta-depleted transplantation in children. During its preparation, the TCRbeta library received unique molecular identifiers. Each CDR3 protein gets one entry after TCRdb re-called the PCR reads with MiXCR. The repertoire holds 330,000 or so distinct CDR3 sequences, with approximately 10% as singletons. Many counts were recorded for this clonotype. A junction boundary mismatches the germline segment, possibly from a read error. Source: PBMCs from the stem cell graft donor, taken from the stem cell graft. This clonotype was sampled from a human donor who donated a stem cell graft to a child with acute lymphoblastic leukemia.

The CDR3, as DNA: TGTGCCAGCACCTTAACGGCTAGCAGCACAGATACGCAGTATTTT. This sequence encodes CASTLTASSTDTQYF. The V call is TRBV7-2, the J call TRBJ2-3; possible D gene TRBD2, 5 bases. CDR1 SGHTA and CDR2 FQGNSA come from the germline V gene. This CDR3 is 15 amino acids long.